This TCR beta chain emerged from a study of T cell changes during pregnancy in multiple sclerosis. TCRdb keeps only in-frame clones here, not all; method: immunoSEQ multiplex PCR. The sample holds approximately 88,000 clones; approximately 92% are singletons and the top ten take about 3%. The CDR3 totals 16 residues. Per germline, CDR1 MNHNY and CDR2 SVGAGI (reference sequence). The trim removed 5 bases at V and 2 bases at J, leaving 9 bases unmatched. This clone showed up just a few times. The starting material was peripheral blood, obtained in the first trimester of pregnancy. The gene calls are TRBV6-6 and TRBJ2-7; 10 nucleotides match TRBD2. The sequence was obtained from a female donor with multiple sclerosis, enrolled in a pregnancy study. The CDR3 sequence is CASSKSSGGFAYEQYF. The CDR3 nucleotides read TGTGCCAGCAGTAAATCTAGCGGGGGATTCGCCTACGAGCAGTACTTC.